Listed below are T cell receptor beta chains from one sample, sequenced in a study of blood T cell repertoires in COVID-19. Profiling relied on immunoSEQ multiplex PCR, and the TCRdb table lists in-frame clones only, not all of them. Of roughly 250,000 clones listed, around 83% are singletons. The sequenced sample consisted of peripheral blood. Every receptor here comes from a man aged 35 to 55 with active or convalescent COVID-19. Both conserved end residues are trimmed from each CDR3. D genes are given only for firm matches.

CDR3aa | j_gene | d_gene | v_gene
ASSRERTGTYYGYT | TRBJ1-2 | . | TRBV4-1
ASSSPGQDYGYT | TRBJ1-2 | TRBD1 | TRBV28
ASSLGTGGSYGYT | TRBJ1-2 | TRBD1 | TRBV5-1
ASSLPQGTSNQPQH | TRBJ1-5 | . | TRBV7-2
ASSIKGKLF | TRBJ1-4 | . | TRBV7-9
ASSQGRDEQF | TRBJ2-1 | . | TRBV3-1/TRBV3-2
ASSLGWAGVYEQY | TRBJ2-7 | TRBD2 | TRBV7-2
ASSPNREGHKDTQY | TRBJ2-3 | . | TRBV5-6
ASSWTSGGSSYNEQF | TRBJ2-1 | TRBD2 | TRBV5-1
ASSHRHNQPQH | TRBJ1-5 | . | TRBV3-1/TRBV3-2
ASNNRGPGKI | TRBJ1-1 | TRBD1 | TRBV12-3/TRBV12-4
ASSWGLAGTYQETQY | TRBJ2-5 | TRBD2 | TRBV7-9
ASSGALYEKLF | TRBJ1-4 | . | TRBV4-1
ASSLAGTPSYEQY | TRBJ2-7 | . | TRBV7-2
ASSIINRVSSEQY | TRBJ2-7 | . | TRBV19